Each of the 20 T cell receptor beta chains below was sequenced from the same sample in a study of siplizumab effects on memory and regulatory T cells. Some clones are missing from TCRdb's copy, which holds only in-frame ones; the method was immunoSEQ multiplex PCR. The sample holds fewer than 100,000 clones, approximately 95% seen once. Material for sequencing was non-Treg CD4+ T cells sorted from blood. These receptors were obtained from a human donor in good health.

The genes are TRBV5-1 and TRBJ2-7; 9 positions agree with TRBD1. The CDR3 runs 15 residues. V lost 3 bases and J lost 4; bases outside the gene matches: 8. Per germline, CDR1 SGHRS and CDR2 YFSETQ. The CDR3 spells CASSWTGTGQYEQYF. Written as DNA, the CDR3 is TGCGCCAGCAGCTGGACCGGGACAGGGCAGTACGAGCAGTACTTC.

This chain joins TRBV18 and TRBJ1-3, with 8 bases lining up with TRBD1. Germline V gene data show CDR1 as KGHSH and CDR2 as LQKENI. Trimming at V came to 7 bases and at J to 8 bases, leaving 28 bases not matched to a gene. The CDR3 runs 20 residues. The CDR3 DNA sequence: TGTGCCAGCTACACCAGGGGACAGGACAGATACACTCGATTTAGACACACCATATATTTT. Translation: CASYTRGQDRYTRFRHTIYF.

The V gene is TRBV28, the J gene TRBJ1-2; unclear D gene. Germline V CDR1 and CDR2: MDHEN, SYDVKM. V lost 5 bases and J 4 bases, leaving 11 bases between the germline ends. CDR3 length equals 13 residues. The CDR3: CASSGPNTYGYTF. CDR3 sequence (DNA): TGTGCCAGCAGTGGGCCGAATACCTATGGCTACACCTTC.

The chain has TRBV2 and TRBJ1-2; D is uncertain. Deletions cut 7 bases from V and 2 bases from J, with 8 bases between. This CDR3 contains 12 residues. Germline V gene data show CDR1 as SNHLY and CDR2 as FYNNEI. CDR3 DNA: TGTGCCAGCAACGAGGGCAACTATGGCTACACCTTC. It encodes CASNEGNYGYTF.

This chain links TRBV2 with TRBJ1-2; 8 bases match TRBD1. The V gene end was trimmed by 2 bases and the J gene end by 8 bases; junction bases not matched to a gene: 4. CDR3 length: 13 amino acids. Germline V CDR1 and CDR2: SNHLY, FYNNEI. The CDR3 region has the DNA TGTGCCAGCAGTGAACAGGGGGCTGAAGGCTACACCTTC. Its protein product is CASSEQGAEGYTF.

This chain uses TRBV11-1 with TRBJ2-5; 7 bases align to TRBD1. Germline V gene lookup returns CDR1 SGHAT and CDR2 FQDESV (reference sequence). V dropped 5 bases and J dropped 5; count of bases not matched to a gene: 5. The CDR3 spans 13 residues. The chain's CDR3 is CASSTDRSETQYF. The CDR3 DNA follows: TGTGCCAGCAGCACGGACAGGAGTGAGACCCAGTACTTC.

The CDR3 reads CASSTGQGRAYEQYF. The CDR3 DNA reads TGTGCCAGCAGCACCGGACAGGGAAGGGCCTACGAGCAGTACTTC. This chain joins TRBV5-5 and TRBJ2-7; 8 bases agree with TRBD1. V lost 4 bases to trimming and J lost 2 bases; unmatched junction nucleotides: 8. CDR3 length: 15 residues. Germline values: CDR1 SGHKS, CDR2 YYEKEE (reference sequence). The whole variable domain, remainder taken from reference TRBV5-5 and TRBJ2-7, is DAGVTQSPTHLIKTRGQQVTLRCSPISGHKSVSWYQQVLGQGPQFIFQYYEKEERGRGNFPDRFSARQFPNYSSELNVNALLLGDSALYLCASSTGQGRAYEQYFGPGTRLTVT.

CDR3 in amino acids: CASSLAYRQNSNYGYTF. CDR3 DNA: TGCGCCAGCAGCTTGGCATATCGGCAGAACAGTAACTATGGCTACACCTTC. This chain uses TRBV5-1 with TRBJ1-2; D unresolved. Trimming left V 0 bases short and J 1 base short, with 16 bases between. Germline V CDR1 and CDR2: SGHRS, YFSETQ. The CDR3 extends over 17 amino acids.

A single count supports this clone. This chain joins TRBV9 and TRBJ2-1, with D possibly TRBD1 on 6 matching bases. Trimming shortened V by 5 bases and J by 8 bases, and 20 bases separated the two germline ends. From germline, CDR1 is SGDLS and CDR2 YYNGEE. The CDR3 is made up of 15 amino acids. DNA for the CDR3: TGTGCCAGCAGTGCTGGGGGCCCAAGGGGCCATGAGCAGTTCTTC. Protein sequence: CASSAGGPRGHEQFF. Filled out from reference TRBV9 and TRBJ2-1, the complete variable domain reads DSGVTQTPKHLITATGQRVTLRCSPRSGDLSVYWYQQSLDQGLQFLIQYYNGEERAKGNILERFSAQQFPDLHSELNLSSLELGDSALYFCASSAGGPRGHEQFFGPGTRLTVL.

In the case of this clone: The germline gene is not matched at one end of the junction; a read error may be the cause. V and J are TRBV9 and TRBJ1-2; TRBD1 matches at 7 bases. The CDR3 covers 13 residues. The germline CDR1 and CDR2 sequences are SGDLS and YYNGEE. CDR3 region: CASSQTGWYQLEF. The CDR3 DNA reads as TGTGCCAGCAGCCAGACAGGGTGGTACCAGTTAGAGTTC. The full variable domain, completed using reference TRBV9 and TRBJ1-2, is DSGVTQTPKHLITATGQRVTLRCSPRSGDLSVYWYQQSLDQGLQFLIQYYNGEERAKGNILERFSAQQFPDLHSELNLSSLELGDSALYFCASSQTGWYQLEFGSGTRLTVV.

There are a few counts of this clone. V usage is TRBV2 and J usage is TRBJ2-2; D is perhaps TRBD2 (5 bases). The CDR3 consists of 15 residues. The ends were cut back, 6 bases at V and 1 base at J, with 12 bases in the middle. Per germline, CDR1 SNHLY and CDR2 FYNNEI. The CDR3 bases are TGTGCCAGCAGCGAGGCTCGGGGGAACACCGGGGAGCTGTTTTTT. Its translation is CASSEARGNTGELFF.

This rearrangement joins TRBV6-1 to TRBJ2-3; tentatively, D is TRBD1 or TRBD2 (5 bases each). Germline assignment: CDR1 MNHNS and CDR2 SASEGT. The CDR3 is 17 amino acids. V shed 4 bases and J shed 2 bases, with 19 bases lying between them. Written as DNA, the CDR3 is TGTGCCAGCAGTGCCTATCTCGGGGCCCGGGACACAGATACGCAGTATTTT. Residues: CASSAYLGARDTDTQYF.

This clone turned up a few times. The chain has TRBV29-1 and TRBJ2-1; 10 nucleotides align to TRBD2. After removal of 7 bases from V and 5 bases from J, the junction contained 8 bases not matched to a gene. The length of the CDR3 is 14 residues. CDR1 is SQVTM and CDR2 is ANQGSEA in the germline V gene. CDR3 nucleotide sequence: TGCAGCGGGAAGGGGACTAGCGTAGACAATGAGCAGTTCTTC. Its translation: CSGKGTSVDNEQFF.

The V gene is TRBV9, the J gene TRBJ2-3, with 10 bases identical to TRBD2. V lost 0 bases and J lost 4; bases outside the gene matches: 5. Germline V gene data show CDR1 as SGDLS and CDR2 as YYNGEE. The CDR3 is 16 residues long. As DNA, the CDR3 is TGTGCCAGCAGCGTAGAATTAGCGGGGGGACCAGATACGCAGTATTTT. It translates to CASSVELAGGPDTQYF.

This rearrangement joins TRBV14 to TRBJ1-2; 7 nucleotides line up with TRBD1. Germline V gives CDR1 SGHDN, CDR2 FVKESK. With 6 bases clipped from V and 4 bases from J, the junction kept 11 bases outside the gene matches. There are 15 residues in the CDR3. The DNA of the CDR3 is TGTGCCAGCAGTCTGCCGGGACAGAGGAGCTATGGCTACACCTTC. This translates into CASSLPGQRSYGYTF. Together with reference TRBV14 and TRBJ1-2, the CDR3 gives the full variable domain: EAGVTQFPSHSVIEKGQTVTLRCDPISGHDNLYWYRRVMGKEIKFLLHFVKESKQDESGMPNNRFLAERTGGTYSTLKVQPAELEDSGVYFCASSLPGQRSYGYTFGSGTRLTVV.

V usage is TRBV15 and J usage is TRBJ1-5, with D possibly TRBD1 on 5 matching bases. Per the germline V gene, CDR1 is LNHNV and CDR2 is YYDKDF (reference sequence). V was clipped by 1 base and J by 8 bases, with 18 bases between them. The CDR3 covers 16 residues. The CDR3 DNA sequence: TGTGCCACCAGCAGAGGAGGAACAGGACCAAATAAGCCCCAGCATTTT. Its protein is CATSRGGTGPNKPQHF.

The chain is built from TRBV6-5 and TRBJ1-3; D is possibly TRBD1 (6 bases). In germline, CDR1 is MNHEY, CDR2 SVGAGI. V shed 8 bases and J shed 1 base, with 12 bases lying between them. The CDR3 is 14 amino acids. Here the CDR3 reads CASQTGISGNTIYF. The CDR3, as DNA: TGTGCCAGCCAAACAGGGATATCTGGAAACACCATATATTTT.

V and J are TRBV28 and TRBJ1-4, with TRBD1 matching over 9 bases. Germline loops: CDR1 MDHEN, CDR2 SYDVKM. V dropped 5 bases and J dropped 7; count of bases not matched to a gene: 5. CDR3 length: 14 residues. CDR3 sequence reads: CASSTGTGSEKLFF. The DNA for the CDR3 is TGTGCCAGCAGTACCGGGACAGGGAGTGAAAAACTGTTTTTT.

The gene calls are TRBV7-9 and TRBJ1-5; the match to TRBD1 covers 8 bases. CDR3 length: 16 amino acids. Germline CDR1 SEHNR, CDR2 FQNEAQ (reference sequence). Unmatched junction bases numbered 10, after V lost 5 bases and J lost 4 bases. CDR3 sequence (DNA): TGTGCCAGCAGCAAACTAGGACAGGGTCATAATCAGCCCCAGCATTTT. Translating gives CASSKLGQGHNQPQHF.

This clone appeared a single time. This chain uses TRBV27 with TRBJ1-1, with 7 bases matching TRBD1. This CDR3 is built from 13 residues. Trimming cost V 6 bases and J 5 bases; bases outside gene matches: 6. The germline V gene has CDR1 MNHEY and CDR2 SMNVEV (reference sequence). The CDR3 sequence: CASRDTGVTEAFF. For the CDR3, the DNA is TGTGCCAGCAGGGACACAGGGGTAACTGAAGCTTTCTTT.